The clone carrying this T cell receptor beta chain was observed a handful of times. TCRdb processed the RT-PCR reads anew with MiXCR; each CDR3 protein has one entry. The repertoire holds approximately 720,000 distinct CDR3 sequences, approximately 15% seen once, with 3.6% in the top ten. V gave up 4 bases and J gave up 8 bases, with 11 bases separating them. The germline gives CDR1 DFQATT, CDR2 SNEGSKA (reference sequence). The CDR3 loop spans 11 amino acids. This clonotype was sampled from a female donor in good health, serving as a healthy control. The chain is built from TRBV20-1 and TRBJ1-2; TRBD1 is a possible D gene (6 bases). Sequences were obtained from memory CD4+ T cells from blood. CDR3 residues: CSATGVRGYTF. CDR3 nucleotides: TGCAGTGCTACAGGGGTGAGAGGCTACACCTTC.